The 32 T cell receptor beta chains in this list originate from one sample, sequenced in a study of cytomegalovirus exposure and HLA in healthy donors. PCR primers comprised 60 Vbeta and 13 Jbeta primers. The assay was immunoSEQ multiplex PCR, and TCRdb's table has in-frame clones only and misses some. The sample lists some 100,000 clones, approximately 81% occurring once. Sequencing was done on a sample of PBMCs. These receptors were taken from a woman aged 30 to 39 in good health and CMV-seronegative.

The chain joins TRBV2 to TRBJ2-1; 7 bases line up with TRBD2. Germline V gene data show CDR1 as SNHLY and CDR2 as FYNNEI. CDR3 length equals 13 residues. V dropped 10 bases and J dropped 14; count of bases not matched to a gene: 17. As DNA, the CDR3 is TGTGCCAACCACAACTCGACTAGCCGAAAAGAGTTCTTC. This gives the protein CANHNSTSRKEFF.

This rearrangement joins TRBV19 to TRBJ1-5; D not certain. Between the trimmed V and J ends, which lost 1 base and 6 bases, there was a span of 10 bases. Germline CDR1 LNHDA, CDR2 SQIVND (reference sequence). The CDR3 covers 14 residues. For the CDR3, the DNA is TGTGCCAGTAGTATAGCCCAGGATCTTCAGCCCCAGCATTTT. Translation gives CASSIAQDLQPQHF.

The chain couples TRBV6-1 to TRBJ1-3, with 8 bases matching TRBD1. Germline V lookup: CDR1 MNHNS, CDR2 SASEGT. V was clipped by 4 bases and J by 0 bases; unmatched bases: 2. The CDR3 spans 15 residues. The CDR3 loop is CASSGQGSSGNTIYF. DNA for the CDR3: TGTGCCAGCAGTGGACAGGGGAGCTCTGGAAACACCATATATTTT.

The chain is built from TRBV30 and TRBJ1-1; perhaps TRBD1 as D (5 bases). V shed 8 bases and J shed 0 bases, with 16 bases lying between them. The CDR3 is 14 amino acids. The germline V gene encodes CDR1 GTSNPN and CDR2 SVGIG (reference sequence). The CDR3 loop is CALEQDRMNTEAFF. The CDR3 region has the DNA TGTGCCCTAGAACAGGATCGGATGAACACTGAAGCTTTCTTT.

The chain recombines TRBV5-1 with TRBJ2-7; a possible D gene is TRBD2 (7 bases). Looked up from germline, CDR1 is SGHRS and CDR2 is YFSETQ. The CDR3 covers 14 residues. V lost 6 bases and J 4 bases, leaving 17 bases between the germline ends. CDR3 in DNA: TGCGCCAGCAACAATGAGGGGGGAGGGTACGAGCAGTACTTC. Its translation: CASNNEGGGYEQYF.

The CDR3 sequence: CASSPEQDITEAFF. In DNA form, the CDR3 reads TGTGCCAGCTCACCAGAGCAGGACATCACTGAAGCTTTCTTT. The V and J genes are TRBV18 and TRBJ1-1; possibly TRBD1 for D (5 bases). The CDR3 contains 14 residues. V was trimmed by 2 bases and J by 4 bases, leaving 11 bases between them. The germline gives CDR1 KGHSH, CDR2 LQKENI.

The chain carries TRBV5-1 and TRBJ2-7; 7 bases map to TRBD1. Per the germline V gene, CDR1 is SGHRS and CDR2 is YFSETQ. The CDR3 loop spans 14 amino acids. V shed 3 bases and J 6 bases; nucleotides not matched to a gene: 9. CDR3 coding DNA: TGCGCCAGCAGCTGGGGGCCAGGGGGAAGCGAGCAGTACTTC. Its translation is CASSWGPGGSEQYF.

The V gene is TRBV2, the J gene TRBJ2-2; TRBD1 matches at 11 bases. The ends lost 6 bases at V and 7 bases at J; junction bases unmatched: 7. CDR3 length: 15 residues. Germline CDR1 reads SNHLY; CDR2 reads FYNNEI. CDR3 protein: CASSGRTGGIGELFF. Written as DNA, the CDR3 is TGTGCCAGCAGCGGCAGGACAGGGGGCATCGGGGAGCTGTTTTTT.

J is TRBJ1-1 and V is TRBV6-4; 9 bases map to TRBD1. In germline, CDR1 is MRHNA, CDR2 SNTAGT. The CDR3 runs 15 residues. Trimming cost V 8 bases and J 7 bases; bases outside gene matches: 14. CDR3 protein: CASFTETTGGDEAFF. CDR3 bases: TGTGCCAGCTTCACAGAAACGACAGGGGGGGATGAAGCTTTCTTT.

This clone was seen a single time. The chain is built from TRBV28 and TRBJ2-1, with D possibly TRBD2 on 5 matching bases. The V and J ends lost 6 bases and 0 bases respectively, with 15 bases between them. The CDR3 is made up of 16 amino acids. Germline lookup yields CDR1 MDHEN and CDR2 SYDVKM. CDR3 sequence (DNA): TGTGCCAGCAGCTTGTGGCCGGGAAGCTCCTACAATGAGCAGTTCTTC. Protein product: CASSLWPGSSYNEQFF.

The V and J genes are TRBV19 and TRBJ2-1; 7 bases line up with TRBD2. Germline trimming cut 3 bases from V and 5 bases from J; bases unmatched to any gene: 7. CDR3 length: 15 residues. CDR1 and CDR2 (germline): LNHDA, SQIVND (reference sequence). CDR3 coding DNA: TGTGCCAGTAGTATTGGGCTAGCGGAGAACAATGAGCAGTTCTTC. Its translation is CASSIGLAENNEQFF.

The sample holds a few counts of this clone. This sequence joins TRBV9 and TRBJ2-5, with TRBD1 matching over 8 bases. The last part of the DNA fits TRBJ2-7 better; the J call may be wrong. The germline V gene encodes CDR1 SGDLS and CDR2 YYNGEE. There are 15 residues in the CDR3. The CDR3 protein is CASSVEADRGYEQYF. Here the CDR3 DNA reads TGTGCCAGCAGCGTAGAGGCAGACAGGGGTTACGAGCAGTACTTC.

This clone has just one count. The chain combines TRBV2 with TRBJ1-5; D is undetermined. Between the trimmed V and J ends, which lost 5 bases and 0 bases, there was a span of 5 bases. Germline values: CDR1 SNHLY, CDR2 FYNNEI. CDR3 length equals 13 residues. The CDR3 coding sequence is TGTGCCAGCAGTAGCTATAGCAATCAGCCCCAGCATTTT. Translating it yields CASSSYSNQPQHF.

The chain couples TRBV11-1 to TRBJ1-4; D not resolved. Germline V CDR1 and CDR2: SGHAT, FQDESV (reference sequence). V was pared by 5 bases and J by 7 bases, with 17 bases between. CDR3 length: 15 amino acids. CDR3 nucleotides: TGTGCCAGCAGCGACGGTCGGGGTAAAAGTGAAAAACTGTTTTTT. It yields the protein CASSDGRGKSEKLFF. Complete variable domain (other parts from reference TRBV11-1 and TRBJ1-4): EAEVAQSPRYKITEKSQAVAFWCDPISGHATLYWYRQILGQGPELLVQFQDESVVDDSQLPKDRFSAERLKGVDSTLKIQPAELGDSAMYLCASSDGRGKSEKLFFGSGTQLSVL.

This chain joins TRBV6-1 and TRBJ1-1, with D uncertain. V was pared by 6 bases and J by 6 bases, with 8 bases between. CDR3 length equals 11 residues. Germline loops: CDR1 MNHNS, CDR2 SASEGT. The CDR3 region is CASSPFSEAFF. For the CDR3, the DNA is TGTGCCAGCAGCCCGTTCTCTGAAGCTTTCTTT.

The chain couples TRBV4-1 to TRBJ2-2, with a possible D match to TRBD2 (5 bases). Germline V gene lookup returns CDR1 MGHRA and CDR2 YSYEKL. This CDR3 contains 16 residues. Trimming shortened V by 1 base and J by 6 bases, and 15 bases separated the two germline ends. In DNA, the CDR3 is TGCGCCAGCAGCCAAGTTAATAGACGGGGTTCCGGGGAGCTGTTTTTT. This sequence encodes CASSQVNRRGSGELFF.

This sequence joins TRBV7-9 and TRBJ2-3, with D possibly being TRBD2 (6 bases). CDR1 and CDR2 from the germline V gene are SEHNR and FQNEAQ (reference sequence). Trimming left V 9 bases short and J 4 bases short, with 17 bases between. CDR3 length: 14 amino acids. CDR3 sequence: CASASRGGPDTQYF. DNA of the CDR3: TGTGCCAGTGCCTCGCGGGGCGGTCCAGATACGCAGTATTTT.

The rearrangement uses TRBV5-4 and TRBJ1-2; 9 bases line up with TRBD1. CDR3 length equals 16 residues. Germline V CDR1 and CDR2: SGHNT, YYREEE (reference sequence). Trimming took 0 bases from V and 3 from J; bases not matched to a gene: 6. Written as DNA, the CDR3 is TGTGCCAGCAGCTTGGAGAGACAGGGGGATTACTATGGCTACACCTTC. It codes for CASSLERQGDYYGYTF.

The chain combines TRBV7-9 with TRBJ2-7; 7 nucleotides align to TRBD2. This CDR3 has 17 amino acids. V shed 5 bases, J shed 0 bases, and the junction held 13 bases outside the gene matches. Germline loops: CDR1 SEHNR, CDR2 FQNEAQ (reference sequence). The DNA for the CDR3 is TGTGCCAGCAGCCCTGTAAGAGGGGAGGGGCTCTCCTACGAGCAGTACTTC. Translating gives CASSPVRGEGLSYEQYF.

This clone was found a few times. This chain links TRBV20-1 with TRBJ2-1; D remains ambiguous. V was pared by 5 bases and J by 10 bases, with 12 bases between. Per germline, CDR1 DFQATT and CDR2 SNEGSKA (reference sequence). This CDR3 has 11 residues. CDR3 in DNA: TGCAGTGCTGAGGATTTAAACGAGCAGTTCTTC. Its translation is CSAEDLNEQFF.

V gene TRBV5-6 combines with J gene TRBJ2-3, with TRBD2 matching 12 bases. The CDR3 loop spans 17 amino acids. The V gene end was trimmed by 4 bases and the J gene end by 4 bases; junction bases not matched to a gene: 10. CDR1 is SGHDT and CDR2 is YYEEEE in the germline V gene. The CDR3 reads CASSPLRTSGRSDTQYF. In nucleotides, the CDR3 is TGTGCCAGCAGCCCTTTACGAACTAGCGGGAGGTCAGATACGCAGTATTTT.

This sequence joins TRBV6-1 and TRBJ1-2; D is unclear. Germline V gives CDR1 MNHNS, CDR2 SASEGT. Trimming pared 2 bases from V and 8 bases from J, leaving 12 bases between. The CDR3 runs 13 residues. The CDR3 sequence: CASSELAARGYTF. The CDR3 bases are TGTGCCAGCAGTGAACTGGCCGCCCGAGGCTACACCTTC.

The chain combines TRBV5-1 with TRBJ1-4, with 7 bases fitting TRBD1. V was pared by 3 bases and J by 13 bases, with 15 bases of the junction left unmatched. Germline lookup yields CDR1 SGHRS and CDR2 YFSETQ. The CDR3 is 15 amino acids. The DNA for the CDR3 is TGCGCCAGCAGCTCAGGAGGGACAGACCAGACTACACTGTTTTTT. Its translation is CASSSGGTDQTTLFF.

V usage is TRBV6-5 and J usage is TRBJ2-7; 12 nucleotides align to TRBD1. J gave up 3 bases and V 4 bases, and 4 bases lay outside the gene matches. CDR1 is MNHEY and CDR2 is SVGAGI in the germline V gene. The length of the CDR3 is 15 residues. Written as DNA, the CDR3 is TGTGCCAGCAGTTTCCGGGACAGGGGGCTCTACGAGCAGTACTTC. It encodes CASSFRDRGLYEQYF.

This clone was found once. The chain joins TRBV28 to TRBJ2-7; 7 nucleotides line up with TRBD2. The CDR3 length is 16 residues. Germline CDR1 reads MDHEN; CDR2 reads SYDVKM. With V trimmed by 2 bases and J by 6 bases, 13 bases remained unmatched. Here the CDR3 reads CASSLVAGGGRTEQYF. The CDR3 bases are TGTGCCAGCAGTTTAGTGGCCGGCGGCGGGAGAACCGAGCAGTACTTC.

The V and J genes are TRBV10-3 and TRBJ2-7; TRBD1 agrees at 7 bases. Germline CDR1 is ENHRY and CDR2 is SYGVKD. With V trimmed by 6 bases and J by 5 bases, 16 bases remained unmatched. The CDR3 loop spans 16 amino acids. CDR3 DNA: TGTGCCATCAGCAGACAGGGCGGTCGGGGCCGGAACGAGCAGTACTTC. Translation: CAISRQGGRGRNEQYF.

The V and J genes are TRBV7-2 and TRBJ2-2, with D maybe TRBD2 (5 bases). V lost 2 bases and J 8 bases, leaving 12 bases between the germline ends. CDR1 is SGHTA and CDR2 is FQGNSA in the germline V gene. CDR3 length equals 14 residues. CDR3 in DNA: TGTGCCAGCAGCTTAAATTCCGGGGTGGGGGAGCTGTTTTTT. It yields the protein CASSLNSGVGELFF.

The chain is built from TRBV7-2 and TRBJ2-5; 9 nucleotides line up with TRBD1. With V trimmed by 5 bases and J by 5 bases, 9 bases remained unmatched. The CDR3 spans 15 residues. Germline V gene data show CDR1 as SGHTA and CDR2 as FQGNSA. CDR3 loop: CASSHDRGFTETQYF. CDR3 coding DNA: TGTGCCAGCAGCCACGACAGGGGGTTTACGGAGACCCAGTACTTC.

This clone occurred once. The CDR3 loop reads CATSRSGPGLGGYTF. The CDR3 DNA sequence: TGTGCCACCAGCAGATCTGGCCCCGGACTGGGAGGCTACACCTTC. The rearrangement joins TRBV15 to TRBJ1-2; D is undetermined. Germline values: CDR1 LNHNV, CDR2 YYDKDF (reference sequence). Trimming cost V 2 bases and J 8 bases, with 18 bases left between them. The CDR3 extends over 15 amino acids.

The chain combines TRBV29-1 with TRBJ1-2; D unresolved. The germline V and J ends were trimmed by 3 bases and 3 bases, with 8 bases remaining between them. This CDR3 has 12 residues. The V gene's germline CDR1 is SQVTM and CDR2 ANQGSEA. Written as DNA, the CDR3 is TGCAGCGTTGAGAGGGAGGACTATGGCTACACCTTC. Translated: CSVEREDYGYTF.

The rearrangement links TRBV6-5 to TRBJ2-7; TRBD2 might be the D (5 bases). Trimming stripped 0 bases from V and 2 bases from J, with 11 bases between. Germline assignment: CDR1 MNHEY and CDR2 SVGAGI. The CDR3 covers 15 residues. In DNA form, the CDR3 reads TGTGCCAGCAGTTACTCGCGCGGGTCTACCTACGAGCAGTACTTC. Translating it yields CASSYSRGSTYEQYF.

V is TRBV7-2 and J is TRBJ2-5, with 7 bases matching TRBD2. Germline CDR1 reads SGHTA; CDR2 reads FQGNSA. V shed 2 bases, J shed 5 bases, and the junction held 8 bases outside the gene matches. There are 15 residues in the CDR3. For the CDR3, the DNA is TGTGCCAGCAGCTTAAACGGGGGGAATCGGGAGACCCAGTACTTC. The encoded protein is CASSLNGGNRETQYF.